This T cell receptor (beta chain) was retrieved from a study of blood T cell repertoires in COVID-19. The CDR3 contains 14 residues. Germline V CDR1 and CDR2: LNHDA, SQIVND (reference sequence). Between the trimmed V and J ends, which lost 3 bases and 2 bases, there was a span of 8 bases. Sequencing used immunoSEQ multiplex PCR; TCRdb keeps in-frame clones, though not all of them. In the table there are 200,000 to 250,000 clones, under 85% of which are singletons. Sequenced material: PBMCs or T cells enriched from blood (not recorded which). The clonotype originates from a man aged 60 to 69 who had recovered from COVID-19. The chain combines TRBV19 with TRBJ1-5; D is unresolved. The CDR3: CASSISGGNQPQHF. In DNA, the CDR3 is TGTGCCAGTAGTATTTCGGGTGGCAATCAGCCCCAGCATTTT. Based on the CDR3 plus reference TRBV19 and TRBJ1-5, the full variable domain is DGGITQSPKYLFRKEGQNVTLSCEQNLNHDAMYWYRQDPGQGLRLIYYSQIVNDFQKGDIAEGYSVSREKKESFPLTVTSAQKNPTAFYLCASSISGGNQPQHFGDGTRLSIL.